A selection of T cell receptor beta chains follows, all from one sample in a study of OX40 agonist ivuxolimab in advanced cancers. Data came from immunoSEQ multiplex PCR; TCRdb stores just in-frame clones and leaves some out. The sample lists 74,000 or so clones, around 83% occurring once. The specimen comprised CD4+ or CD8+ T cells sorted from blood, sampled in a trial of the OX40 agonist ivuxolimab. The receptor source for this set is an adult with an advanced solid tumor such as melanoma, head and neck, liver or kidney cancer. Both conserved end residues are part of each CDR3. The order of the fields is D gene, J gene, V gene, clone size, CDR3 DNA, CDR3 protein. A D gene is named only where the DNA matches it firmly. A row's size may be missing; if present it is once, few, many or a size class.

d_call: TRBD1
j_call: TRBJ1-2
v_call: TRBV6-1
clone_size: .
cdr3_nt: TGTGCCAGCAGGCCAGTAGGGACAGGGAGGTATGGCTACACCTTC
cdr3_aa: CASRPVGTGRYGYTF

d_call: .
j_call: TRBJ2-2
v_call: TRBV4-2
clone_size: .
cdr3_nt: TGTGCCAGCAGCCAAGCCGGGTCCTCAGAGGACACCGGGGAGCTGTTTTTT
cdr3_aa: CASSQAGSSEDTGELFF

d_call: .
j_call: TRBJ2-6
v_call: TRBV7-3
clone_size: .
cdr3_nt: TGTGCCAGCAGCTTGACCGGTCGAAACTCTGGGGCCAACGTCCTGACTTTC
cdr3_aa: CASSLTGRNSGANVLTF

d_call: TRBD1
j_call: TRBJ2-2
v_call: TRBV11-2
clone_size: .
cdr3_nt: TGTGCCAGCAGCTTTACAGGGGTAGGGACCGGGGAGCTGTTTTTT
cdr3_aa: CASSFTGVGTGELFF

d_call: .
j_call: TRBJ2-7
v_call: TRBV5-1
clone_size: .
cdr3_nt: TGCGCCAGCAGCTTGGGCCAGGGGTCGGCCGAGCAGTACTTC
cdr3_aa: CASSLGQGSAEQYF

d_call: .
j_call: TRBJ2-7
v_call: TRBV2
clone_size: .
cdr3_nt: TGTGCCAGCAGAGGGTTTGAGGAGCAGTACTTC
cdr3_aa: CASRGFEEQYF

d_call: TRBD1
j_call: TRBJ1-5
v_call: TRBV5-4
clone_size: .
cdr3_nt: TGTGCCAGCAGCTCAGGGGGAGGGCAGCCCCAGCATTTT
cdr3_aa: CASSSGGGQPQHF

d_call: TRBD1
j_call: TRBJ1-6
v_call: TRBV5-6
clone_size: .
cdr3_nt: TGTGCCAGCAGCACCGACAGGGAGGGTTCACCCCTCCACTTT
cdr3_aa: CASSTDREGSPLHF

d_call: .
j_call: TRBJ2-7
v_call: TRBV15
clone_size: .
cdr3_nt: TGTGCCACCAGCAGAGAGGTGACCTACGAGCAGTACTTC
cdr3_aa: CATSREVTYEQYF

d_call: TRBD1
j_call: TRBJ1-1
v_call: TRBV6-1
clone_size: .
cdr3_nt: TGTGCCAGCAGTACGACAGGGGGCTCCACTGAAGCTTTCTTT
cdr3_aa: CASSTTGGSTEAFF

d_call: .
j_call: TRBJ1-4
v_call: TRBV7-8
clone_size: .
cdr3_nt: TGTGCCAGCAGCCTCCGACCTCTGATAAATGAAAAACTGTTTTTT
cdr3_aa: CASSLRPLINEKLFF

d_call: TRBD1
j_call: TRBJ2-7
v_call: TRBV7-9
clone_size: .
cdr3_nt: TGTGCCAGCAGCACTCGAACGGGACAGGGATCCTACGAGCAGTACTTC
cdr3_aa: CASSTRTGQGSYEQYF

d_call: TRBD1
j_call: TRBJ1-6
v_call: TRBV30
clone_size: .
cdr3_nt: TGTGCCTGGAGCACGGGACAGCATAATTCACCCCTCCACTTT
cdr3_aa: CAWSTGQHNSPLHF

d_call: TRBD2
j_call: TRBJ2-3
v_call: TRBV5-1
clone_size: few
cdr3_nt: TGCGCCAGCAGCTTCGGAAGCGGGGGTCGGACAGATACGCAGTATTTT
cdr3_aa: CASSFGSGGRTDTQYF

d_call: .
j_call: TRBJ1-5
v_call: TRBV28
clone_size: few
cdr3_nt: TGTGCCAGCAGTCCCCGGAATCAGCCCCAGCATTTT
cdr3_aa: CASSPRNQPQHF

d_call: .
j_call: TRBJ1-4
v_call: TRBV5-1
clone_size: .
cdr3_nt: TGCGCCAGCAGCTTGACAGGTGGTTTTGAAAAACTGTTTTTT
cdr3_aa: CASSLTGGFEKLFF

d_call: .
j_call: TRBJ2-3
v_call: TRBV10-2
clone_size: .
cdr3_nt: TGCGCCAGCAGTGAGTCGGGGGCCTCTAGCACAGATACGCAGTATTTT
cdr3_aa: CASSESGASSTDTQYF

d_call: .
j_call: TRBJ1-1
v_call: TRBV10-3
clone_size: .
cdr3_nt: TGTGCCGGCCGGACCGGGGAGAACACTGAAGCTTTCTTT
cdr3_aa: CAGRTGENTEAFF

d_call: TRBD1
j_call: TRBJ1-1
v_call: TRBV4-1
clone_size: few
cdr3_nt: TGCGCCAGCAGCCAACCGAGGACAGGGCCCACTGAAGCTTTCTTT
cdr3_aa: CASSQPRTGPTEAFF

d_call: TRBD1
j_call: TRBJ2-5
v_call: TRBV9
clone_size: .
cdr3_nt: TGTGCCAGCAGCTCCCCCCCTGGTTGGACAGGGGGCTCTGAAGAGACCCAGTACTTC
cdr3_aa: CASSSPPGWTGGSEETQYF

d_call: .
j_call: TRBJ2-7
v_call: TRBV10-2
clone_size: .
cdr3_nt: TGCGCCAGCAGAGGGACCTCTTACGAGCAGTACTTC
cdr3_aa: CASRGTSYEQYF

d_call: .
j_call: TRBJ2-7
v_call: TRBV6-6
clone_size: .
cdr3_nt: TGTGCCAGCAGGAGGACGAGCCAGGGGTCCCAAGAGCAGTACTTC
cdr3_aa: CASRRTSQGSQEQYF

d_call: .
j_call: TRBJ2-7
v_call: TRBV5-1
clone_size: .
cdr3_nt: TGCGCCAGCAGCCCGGGACAAAGTCCCCCCTACGAGCAGTACTTC
cdr3_aa: CASSPGQSPPYEQYF

d_call: TRBD2
j_call: TRBJ2-1
v_call: TRBV7-9
clone_size: .
cdr3_nt: TGTGCCAGCAACCCGGGACTAGGGATTCACAATGAGCAGTTCTTC
cdr3_aa: CASNPGLGIHNEQFF

d_call: .
j_call: TRBJ2-1
v_call: TRBV5-4
clone_size: .
cdr3_nt: TGTGCCAGCAGCCCGAGAGGGGCTAGCTCTTACAATGAGCAGTTCTTC
cdr3_aa: CASSPRGASSYNEQFF

d_call: TRBD1
j_call: TRBJ2-7
v_call: TRBV7-9
clone_size: .
cdr3_nt: TGTGCCAGCAGCTTAGAGGGGGGACAGGGTGGTGAGCAGTACTTC
cdr3_aa: CASSLEGGQGGEQYF

d_call: TRBD2
j_call: TRBJ2-5
v_call: TRBV5-1
clone_size: .
cdr3_nt: TGCGCCAGCAGCGACCGACTAGCGGGGGGGACCCAGTACTTC
cdr3_aa: CASSDRLAGGTQYF

d_call: .
j_call: TRBJ2-1
v_call: TRBV5-4
clone_size: .
cdr3_nt: TGTGCCAGCAGCCCACCTCCTGCGGGGGCTTACAATGAGCAGTTCTTC
cdr3_aa: CASSPPPAGAYNEQFF

d_call: .
j_call: TRBJ2-2
v_call: TRBV15
clone_size: .
cdr3_nt: TGTGCCACCAGCCCAACCGGGGGTTCGGTCGGGGAGCTGTTTTTT
cdr3_aa: CATSPTGGSVGELFF

d_call: TRBD2
j_call: TRBJ2-3
v_call: TRBV5-4
clone_size: .
cdr3_nt: TGTGCCAGCAGCTGGACTAGCGGGGCGGGAGATACGCAGTATTTT
cdr3_aa: CASSWTSGAGDTQYF

d_call: .
j_call: TRBJ2-5
v_call: TRBV9
clone_size: few
cdr3_nt: TGTGCCAGCAGCGTCGGCGGGAAGACCCAGTACTTC
cdr3_aa: CASSVGGKTQYF

d_call: .
j_call: TRBJ1-1
v_call: TRBV4-3
clone_size: .
cdr3_nt: TGCGCCAGCAGCCTTATTCTGGACGGGAACACTGAAGCTTTCTTT
cdr3_aa: CASSLILDGNTEAFF

d_call: TRBD2
j_call: TRBJ2-1
v_call: TRBV9
clone_size: .
cdr3_nt: TGTGCCAGCAGCATTAGCGGGAGGATCGACAATGAGCAGTTCTTC
cdr3_aa: CASSISGRIDNEQFF

d_call: .
j_call: TRBJ1-5
v_call: TRBV6-5
clone_size: .
cdr3_nt: TGTGCCAGCACGGATGAGGGTCAGCCCCAGCATTTT
cdr3_aa: CASTDEGQPQHF

d_call: .
j_call: TRBJ2-2
v_call: TRBV19
clone_size: .
cdr3_nt: TGTGCCAGTAGTATACCCCAGTCGAACACCGGGGAGCTGTTTTTT
cdr3_aa: CASSIPQSNTGELFF

d_call: TRBD1
j_call: TRBJ2-7
v_call: TRBV7-2
clone_size: few
cdr3_nt: TGTGCCAGCAGCCCTGGGACAGGGGGTTTTGAGCAGTACTTC
cdr3_aa: CASSPGTGGFEQYF

d_call: TRBD2
j_call: TRBJ2-7
v_call: TRBV5-1
clone_size: .
cdr3_nt: TGCGCCAGCAGTTTTACTAGCGGGAGGTCCTACGAGCAGTACTTC
cdr3_aa: CASSFTSGRSYEQYF

d_call: TRBD1
j_call: TRBJ2-7
v_call: TRBV28
clone_size: .
cdr3_nt: TGTGCCAGCAGACTACAGGGGCACGAGCAGTACTTC
cdr3_aa: CASRLQGHEQYF

d_call: .
j_call: TRBJ2-5
v_call: TRBV29-1
clone_size: .
cdr3_nt: TGCAGCGTTGAAGATAGGAGTTACCAAGAGACCCAGTACTTC
cdr3_aa: CSVEDRSYQETQYF

d_call: .
j_call: TRBJ2-7
v_call: TRBV28
clone_size: .
cdr3_nt: TGTGCCAGCAGAAGGGGGGGCGGAAACTCCTACGAGCAGTACTTC
cdr3_aa: CASRRGGGNSYEQYF

d_call: .
j_call: TRBJ1-4
v_call: TRBV29-1
clone_size: .
cdr3_nt: TGCAGCGTTGCAAGGGGGACTAAATGGCCTAATGAAAAACTGTTTTTT
cdr3_aa: CSVARGTKWPNEKLFF

d_call: TRBD1
j_call: TRBJ2-3
v_call: TRBV5-1
clone_size: .
cdr3_nt: TGCGCCAGCAGCGAACAGGGGAGCACAGATACGCAGTATTTT
cdr3_aa: CASSEQGSTDTQYF

d_call: TRBD2
j_call: TRBJ2-3
v_call: TRBV2
clone_size: .
cdr3_nt: TGTGCCAGCACCGGTAGCGGGGGGAGGGGAGATACGCAGTATTTT
cdr3_aa: CASTGSGGRGDTQYF

d_call: TRBD2
j_call: TRBJ2-7
v_call: TRBV6-5
clone_size: .
cdr3_nt: TGTGCCAGCAGTTACTCGACGGGACTAGCGGGAGATGAGCAGTACTTC
cdr3_aa: CASSYSTGLAGDEQYF

d_call: TRBD1
j_call: TRBJ2-5
v_call: TRBV5-1
clone_size: .
cdr3_nt: TGCGCCAGCAGCTTGGTTGAGGGGGCGGAGGAGACCCAGTACTTC
cdr3_aa: CASSLVEGAEETQYF

d_call: .
j_call: TRBJ1-5
v_call: TRBV30
clone_size: .
cdr3_nt: TGTGCCTGGAGTGGGGGGCGCGATCAGCCCCAGCATTTT
cdr3_aa: CAWSGGRDQPQHF

d_call: TRBD1
j_call: TRBJ2-5
v_call: TRBV7-2
clone_size: .
cdr3_nt: TGTGCCAGCAGCTCCGGGGACAGGGCTCAGGAGACCCAGTACTTC
cdr3_aa: CASSSGDRAQETQYF

d_call: TRBD2
j_call: TRBJ2-3
v_call: TRBV9
clone_size: once
cdr3_nt: TGTGCCAGCAGCGTCTCCGGGACTAGCGGAGGGGGCAGCAGTACGCAGTATTTT
cdr3_aa: CASSVSGTSGGGSSTQYF

d_call: .
j_call: TRBJ1-1
v_call: TRBV5-6
clone_size: once
cdr3_nt: TGTGCCAGCAGACATTACAGGGTGGGCACTGAAGCTTTCTTT
cdr3_aa: CASRHYRVGTEAFF

d_call: TRBD1
j_call: TRBJ2-2
v_call: TRBV5-1
clone_size: once
cdr3_nt: TGCGCCAGCGGAGAAGGGACAGGGTTGACCGGGGAGCTGTTTTTT
cdr3_aa: CASGEGTGLTGELFF

d_call: TRBD1
j_call: TRBJ1-1
v_call: TRBV28
clone_size: .
cdr3_nt: TGTGCCAGCAGTTTAATGGGGACAGGGGGCTTAGGGACTGAAGCTTTCTTT
cdr3_aa: CASSLMGTGGLGTEAFF

d_call: TRBD2
j_call: TRBJ2-1
v_call: TRBV6-6
clone_size: .
cdr3_nt: TGTGCCAGCAGTTCACAGCCGGGACTAGTCGACAATGAGCAGTTCTTC
cdr3_aa: CASSSQPGLVDNEQFF

d_call: TRBD1
j_call: TRBJ2-7
v_call: TRBV2
clone_size: .
cdr3_nt: TGTGCCAGCAAGGGACAGGGGGCGTCCTACGAGCAGTACTTC
cdr3_aa: CASKGQGASYEQYF

d_call: .
j_call: TRBJ2-7
v_call: TRBV29-1
clone_size: .
cdr3_nt: TGCAGCGTTACCTTGGGATTCAGGGCCGAGCAGTACTTC
cdr3_aa: CSVTLGFRAEQYF

d_call: .
j_call: TRBJ1-2
v_call: TRBV11-2
clone_size: .
cdr3_nt: TGTGCCAGCAGCTTAAACGGGGGCTATGGCTACACCTTC
cdr3_aa: CASSLNGGYGYTF